A selection of T cell receptor beta chains follows, all from one sample in a study of T cell repertoires in cytomegalovirus infection. TCRdb fed the reads into MiXCR, producing one record per CDR3 protein. Of roughly 760,000 distinct CDR3 sequences listed, 35% to 45% are singletons. The material sequenced was PBMCs. The receptors stem from a human donor in good health (CMV status not recorded). Some clones in this sample may be carry-over from other donors' samples. Each CDR3 is given with its conserved first and last residue. Each record gives: V gene, clone size, D gene, J gene, CDR3 protein, CDR3 DNA. A D gene is named only where the DNA matches it firmly. Clone sizes are given selectively: once, few, many, or a class where the clone is expanded.

v_gene: TRBV28; abundance: NA; d_gene: TRBD1; j_gene: TRBJ2-2; CDR3aa: CASIQQGADTGELFF; CDR3nt: TGTGCCAGCATCCAACAGGGGGCCGACACCGGGGAGCTGTTTTTT
v_gene: TRBV10-3; abundance: many; d_gene: TRBD1; j_gene: TRBJ1-6; CDR3aa: CAISSDRGNSPLHF; CDR3nt: TGTGCCATCAGTAGTGACAGGGGGAATTCACCCCTCCACTTT
v_gene: TRBV29-1; abundance: NA; d_gene: TRBD2; j_gene: TRBJ2-7; CDR3aa: CSVEDVSGSSYEQYF; CDR3nt: TGCAGCGTTGAAGATGTAAGCGGGAGCTCCTACGAGCAGTACTTC
v_gene: TRBV4-1; abundance: NA; d_gene: NA; j_gene: TRBJ2-3; CDR3aa: CASSQDEGPDTQYF; CDR3nt: TGCGCCAGCAGCCAAGATGAAGGTCCAGATACGCAGTATTTT
v_gene: TRBV4-1; abundance: NA; d_gene: NA; j_gene: TRBJ2-7; CDR3aa: CASSQDAATYEQYF; CDR3nt: TGTGCCAGCAGCCAAGACGCCGCAACCTACGAGCAGTACTTC
v_gene: TRBV19; abundance: few; d_gene: TRBD2; j_gene: TRBJ2-1; CDR3aa: CASSISGSGGYNEQFF; CDR3nt: TGTGCCAGTAGTATAAGCGGGAGTGGGGGCTACAATGAGCAGTTCTTC
v_gene: TRBV29-1; abundance: few; d_gene: NA; j_gene: TRBJ1-1; CDR3aa: CSAPQDGSMNTEAFF; CDR3nt: TGCAGCGCACCTCAGGACGGCTCCATGAACACTGAAGCTTTCTTT
v_gene: TRBV4-1; abundance: few; d_gene: NA; j_gene: TRBJ2-7; CDR3aa: CASSPAASRPYEQYF; CDR3nt: TGCGCCAGCAGCCCCGCCGCCTCGAGACCCTACGAGCAGTACTTC
v_gene: TRBV28; abundance: few; d_gene: TRBD1; j_gene: TRBJ1-6; CDR3aa: CASSLRGRGDSPLHF; CDR3nt: TGTGCCAGCAGCCTCAGGGGGCGAGGGGATTCACCCCTCCACTTT
v_gene: TRBV10-3; abundance: few; d_gene: TRBD2; j_gene: TRBJ2-3; CDR3aa: CAISDLTSGSSDTQYF; CDR3nt: TGTGCCATCAGTGACTTGACTAGCGGGAGTTCAGATACGCAGTATTTT
v_gene: TRBV2; abundance: few; d_gene: NA; j_gene: TRBJ1-1; CDR3aa: CASRSALNTEAFF; CDR3nt: TGTGCCAGCCGGTCTGCCCTGAACACTGAAGCTTTCTTT
v_gene: TRBV23-1; abundance: few; d_gene: NA; j_gene: TRBJ1-5; CDR3aa: CASSPRVVGNQPQHF; CDR3nt: TGCGCCAGCAGTCCCAGGGTAGTGGGCAATCAGCCCCAGCATTTT
v_gene: TRBV27; abundance: NA; d_gene: TRBD2; j_gene: TRBJ2-7; CDR3aa: CASSYHGLAGGTYEQYF; CDR3nt: TGTGCCAGCAGTTATCACGGACTAGCGGGAGGGACCTACGAGCAGTACTTC
v_gene: TRBV25-1; abundance: NA; d_gene: NA; j_gene: TRBJ1-2; CDR3aa: CASTEGGLGGYTF; CDR3nt: TGTGCCAGCACTGAGGGGGGCTTGGGCGGCTACACCTTC
v_gene: TRBV9; abundance: NA; d_gene: TRBD2; j_gene: TRBJ2-7; CDR3aa: CASSVGSGGAGEQYF; CDR3nt: TGTGCCAGCAGCGTCGGAAGCGGGGGGGCCGGGGAGCAGTACTTC
v_gene: TRBV27; abundance: NA; d_gene: NA; j_gene: TRBJ2-6; CDR3aa: CASASGGPAGANVLTF; CDR3nt: TGTGCCAGCGCCTCTGGGGGGCCGGCTGGGGCCAACGTCCTGACTTTC